This T cell receptor beta chain was captured by sequencing in a study of T-cell memory formation after mild COVID-19. Study context: In these data, TCR clusters were largely donor specific.

Of note for this clonotype: Antigen: not known.

Study-wide findings and caveats: A subset of responding clones appeared in pre-infection memory, suggesting cross-reactive memory joined. Among clones contracting day 15 to 85, CD4/CD8 was balanced, whereas later expanders leaned CD4+.

The J segment lost 6 bases and the V segment lost 6 bases, leaving 8 bases of the junction unmatched. This CDR3 is built from 15 residues. Germline V CDR1 and CDR2: MNHEY, SVGAGI. TCRdb analysed the 5' RACE reads with MiXCR anew, one entry per CDR3 protein. The sample gives under 200,000 distinct CDR3 sequences, 25% to 40% of which show up once; approximately 12% is in the top ten. This chain links TRBV6-5 with TRBJ2-3; 11 bases fit TRBD1. Sequencing used PBMCs or a T cell subset sorted from them (not recorded which). The TCR comes from an adult woman who had mild COVID-19 (a few samples of this study predate the infection). Cell type and time point are not known. As DNA, the CDR3 is TGTGCCAGCAGATACCGGACAGGGGGCTCGGATACGCAGTATTTT. Protein sequence: CASRYRTGGSDTQYF.